What follows are 8 T cell receptor beta chains derived from one specimen sequenced in a study of beta chain features in type 1 diabetes. The whole isolated RNA underwent reverse transcription, so sequencing captured expressed TCRB transcripts. Data came from immunoSEQ multiplex PCR; TCRdb stores just in-frame clones and leaves some out. This sample has about 360,000 clones, with about 12% found just once. The source material was naive CD4+ T cells from blood. These receptors were taken from a man aged 18 to 30 in good health.

This chain joins TRBV10-3 and TRBJ2-2; D unresolved. Trimming cost V 7 bases and J 2 bases, with 11 bases left between them. This CDR3 comprises 14 residues. Germline V gene sequence: CDR1 ENHRY, CDR2 SYGVKD. The CDR3 region has the DNA TGTGCCATCAAGGAGAGGTCAAACACCGGGGAGCTGTTTTTT. Residues: CAIKERSNTGELFF.

The CDR3, as DNA: TGTGCCAGCAGCGTAGGTCGTCTAGCGGGGCTCAATGAGCAGTTCTTC. Encoded protein: CASSVGRLAGLNEQFF. The chain is built from TRBV9 and TRBJ2-1; 9 bases match TRBD2. V lost 0 bases to trimming and J lost 6 bases; unmatched junction nucleotides: 7. Germline-derived CDR1 and CDR2 are SGDLS and YYNGEE. The CDR3 consists of 16 residues.

The rearrangement links TRBV5-1 to TRBJ2-3; 13 nucleotides line up with TRBD2. The CDR3 loop spans 17 amino acids. V lost 3 bases and J lost 4; bases outside the gene matches: 8. In germline, CDR1 is SGHRS, CDR2 YFSETQ. CDR3 sequence (DNA): TGCGCCAGCAGCTCCGGACTAGCGGGGGCAGGGGCAGATACGCAGTATTTT. Translation gives CASSSGLAGAGADTQYF.

The sample holds a few counts of this clone. The sample carries other DNA sequences with the same CDR3. The V and J genes are TRBV5-4 and TRBJ2-1, with a possible D match to TRBD1 (6 bases). The CDR3 length is 14 residues. Germline lookup yields CDR1 SGHNT and CDR2 YYREEE (reference sequence). V was clipped by 4 bases and J by 4 bases, with 12 bases between them. DNA of the CDR3: TGTGCCAGCAGCCTACAGGGCTCGTACAATGAGCAGTTCTTC. It is translated as CASSLQGSYNEQFF.

This clone was counted a few times. This chain links TRBV5-1 with TRBJ2-5, with TRBD1 matching 7 bases. This CDR3 has 15 amino acids. The junction had 8 bases not matched to a gene; V was cut back by 4 bases and J by 2 bases. CDR1 is SGHRS and CDR2 is YFSETQ in the germline V gene. The CDR3 spells CASSSYRGVQETQYF. The CDR3 coding sequence is TGCGCCAGCAGCAGTTACAGGGGAGTACAAGAGACCCAGTACTTC.

V and J are TRBV29-1 and TRBJ2-1; D perhaps matches TRBD1 (6 bases). The germline V gene has CDR1 SQVTM and CDR2 ANQGSEA. The V gene lost 4 bases and the J gene lost 4 bases, with 20 bases spanning the gap. The CDR3 loop spans 16 amino acids. Here the CDR3 DNA reads TGCAGCGTTGTTGGGACACCCAAGCCCCCTTACAATGAGCAGTTCTTC. It encodes CSVVGTPKPPYNEQFF.

The chain employs TRBV19 and TRBJ1-2; D might be TRBD1 (5 bases). Trimming shortened V by 7 bases and J by 4 bases, and 19 bases separated the two germline ends. Germline loops: CDR1 LNHDA, CDR2 SQIVND (reference sequence). The CDR3 extends over 15 amino acids. CDR3 sequence: CASIMSMGLGYGYTF. The CDR3 region has the DNA TGTGCCAGTATCATGTCGATGGGGCTCGGCTATGGCTACACCTTC.

This chain uses TRBV9 with TRBJ2-4; the match to TRBD2 covers 12 bases. This CDR3 region has 14 residues. After removal of 0 bases from V and 8 bases from J, the junction contained 0 bases not matched to a gene. The V gene's germline CDR1 is SGDLS and CDR2 YYNGEE. CDR3: CASSVGTSGDIQYF. The DNA for the CDR3 is TGTGCCAGCAGCGTAGGGACTAGCGGGGACATTCAGTACTTC.